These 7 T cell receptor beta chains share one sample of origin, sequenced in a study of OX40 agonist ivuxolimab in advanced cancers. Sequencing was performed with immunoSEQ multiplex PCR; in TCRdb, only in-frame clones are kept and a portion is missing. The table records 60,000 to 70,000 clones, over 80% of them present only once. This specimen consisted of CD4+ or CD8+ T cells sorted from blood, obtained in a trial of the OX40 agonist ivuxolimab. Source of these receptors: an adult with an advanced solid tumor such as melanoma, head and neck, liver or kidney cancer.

Written as DNA, the CDR3 is TGCGCCAGCAGCCAAGATGAGGAGAAAAAACTGTTTTTT. Its translation: CASSQDEEKKLFF. The chain is built from TRBV4-1 and TRBJ1-4; D ambiguous. Trimming stripped 0 bases from V and 9 bases from J, with 8 bases between. Germline loops: CDR1 MGHRA, CDR2 YSYEKL. This CDR3 is 13 amino acids long.

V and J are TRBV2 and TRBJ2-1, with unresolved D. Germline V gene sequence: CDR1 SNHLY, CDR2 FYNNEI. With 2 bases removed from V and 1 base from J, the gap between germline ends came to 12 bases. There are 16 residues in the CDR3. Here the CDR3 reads CASSEFSSISYNEQFF. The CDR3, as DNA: TGTGCCAGCAGTGAATTTAGCTCCATTTCCTACAATGAGCAGTTCTTC.

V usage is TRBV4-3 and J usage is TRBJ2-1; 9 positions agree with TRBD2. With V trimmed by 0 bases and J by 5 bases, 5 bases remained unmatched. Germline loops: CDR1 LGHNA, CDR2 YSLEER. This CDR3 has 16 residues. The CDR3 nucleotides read TGCGCCAGCAGCCAAGAATACAGCGGGGGGCACAATGAGCAGTTCTTC. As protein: CASSQEYSGGHNEQFF.

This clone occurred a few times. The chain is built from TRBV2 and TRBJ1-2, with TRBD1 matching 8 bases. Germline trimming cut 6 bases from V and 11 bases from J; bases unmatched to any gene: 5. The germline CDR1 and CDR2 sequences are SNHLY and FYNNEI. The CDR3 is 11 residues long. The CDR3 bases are TGTGCCAGCAGCCCAGGGGGCGGGTACACCTTC. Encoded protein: CASSPGGGYTF. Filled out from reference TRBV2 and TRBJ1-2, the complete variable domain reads EPEVTQTPSHQVTQMGQEVILRCVPISNHLYFYWYRQILGQKVEFLVSFYNNEISEKSEIFDDQFSVERPDGSNFTLKIRSTKLEDSAMYFCASSPGGGYTFGSGTRLTVV.

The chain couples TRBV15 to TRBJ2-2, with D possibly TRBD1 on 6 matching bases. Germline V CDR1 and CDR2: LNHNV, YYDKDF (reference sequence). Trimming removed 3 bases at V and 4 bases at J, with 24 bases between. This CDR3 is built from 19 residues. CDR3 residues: CATSREQGTVHGGTGELFF. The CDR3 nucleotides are TGTGCCACCAGCAGGGAACAGGGTACCGTCCATGGGGGCACCGGGGAGCTGTTTTTT.

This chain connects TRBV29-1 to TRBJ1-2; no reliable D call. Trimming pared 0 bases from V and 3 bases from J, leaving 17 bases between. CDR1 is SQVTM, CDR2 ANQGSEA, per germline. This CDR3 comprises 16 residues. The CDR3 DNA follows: TGCAGCGTTGAAGATCTTGGGAGGCGCCAGGACTATGGCTACACCTTC. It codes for CSVEDLGRRQDYGYTF.

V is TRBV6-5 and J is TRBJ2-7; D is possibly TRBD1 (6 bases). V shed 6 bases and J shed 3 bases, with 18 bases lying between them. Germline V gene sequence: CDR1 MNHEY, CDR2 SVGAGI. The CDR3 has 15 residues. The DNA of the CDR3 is TGTGCCAGCAGGCCAACCGGGACAACCTACTACGAGCAGTACTTC. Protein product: CASRPTGTTYYEQYF.